The rows below give T cell receptor beta chains drawn from one sample of a study of T cell responses to AZD1222 COVID-19 vaccine. TCRdb's table, derived via immunoSEQ multiplex PCR, lists solely in-frame clones and lacks some. Of approximately 180,000 clones in the sample, about 92% are singletons; the top ten hold roughly 4%. This specimen was peripheral blood, taken 28 days after the second dose of the MenACWY control vaccine. All receptors derive from an adult who received the MenACWY meningococcal vaccine as a control. Each CDR3 is given with its conserved first and last residue. A D gene is named only where the DNA matches it firmly. Clone size appears in some rows only: once, few, many, or a class for an expanded clone.

TRBV7-2	TRBD1	.	TRBJ1-4	TGTGCCAGCAGCTCCCGGACAGGGACTAATGAAAAACTGTTTTTT	CASSSRTGTNEKLFF
TRBV5-1	.	.	TRBJ1-1	TGCGCCAGCAGCTTCGTCCAGGACACTGAAGCTTTCTTT	CASSFVQDTEAFF
TRBV5-3	TRBD2	.	TRBJ2-1	TGTGCCAGACCTACTGGGACTAGCAAGTACAATGAGCAGTTCTTC	CARPTGTSKYNEQFF
TRBV6-5	.	.	TRBJ2-5	TGTGCCAGCAGTCTGGACCCCCGCGGGGAGACCCAGTACTTC	CASSLDPRGETQYF
TRBV5-8	TRBD1	few	TRBJ2-7	TGTGCCAGCAGCCTATCCGGGACAGGGGTTGCCGAGCAGTACTTC	CASSLSGTGVAEQYF
TRBV10-3	.	.	TRBJ2-7	TGTGCCATCAGTGAGAGCTCCTACGAGCAGTACTTC	CAISESSYEQYF
TRBV25-1	TRBD1	.	TRBJ1-5	TGTGCCACCAGCACAGGGGTTCAGCCCCAGCATTTT	CATSTGVQPQHF
TRBV27	TRBD1	.	TRBJ1-4	TGTGCCAGCAGTTTATTGGGACAGGGGAATGAAAAACTGTTTTTT	CASSLLGQGNEKLFF
TRBV10-3	.	.	TRBJ1-1	TGTGCCATCAGTGAGGCTGGTGAAGCTTTCTTT	CAISEAGEAFF
TRBV4-1	.	.	TRBJ1-2	TGCGCCAGCAGCCAAGATTCGGGGGCCTGGGGCTACACCTTC	CASSQDSGAWGYTF
TRBV7-3	.	.	TRBJ1-6	TGTGCCAGCAGTCTCTCAATTAATTCACCCCTCCACTTT	CASSLSINSPLHF
TRBV3-1/TRBV3-2	.	.	TRBJ2-1	TGTGCCAGCAGCCCACGAGGGCGTAGCTCCTACAATGAGCAGTTCTTC	CASSPRGRSSYNEQFF
TRBV2	TRBD2	once	TRBJ2-5	TGTGCCAGCATTTCTTTCGCTAGCGGGTTCTTAGGAGAGACCCAGTACTTC	CASISFASGFLGETQYF
TRBV28	.	once	TRBJ1-2	TGTGCCAGCAGTTCCCCGGGGGGGTATGGCTACACCTTC	CASSSPGGYGYTF
TRBV18	.	.	TRBJ1-3	TGTGCCAGCTCACCTTTACAAAGGACCTTCCCGTATTTT	CASSPLQRTFPYF
TRBV2	TRBD2	.	TRBJ2-3	TGTGCCAGGGAGCGGGAGATAGATACGCAGTATTTT	CAREREIDTQYF
TRBV9	.	.	TRBJ1-4	TGTGCCAGCAGCGTAGGCCCTCCGGGGGAAAAACTGTTTTTT	CASSVGPPGEKLFF
TRBV9	.	.	TRBJ2-3	TGTGCCAGCAGCGTAGGAGGGACTGGAAATACGCAGTATTTT	CASSVGGTGNTQYF
TRBV5-4	.	.	TRBJ1-1	TGTGCCAGCAGCCGAGGCGACAGGAGCACTGAAGCTTTCTTT	CASSRGDRSTEAFF
TRBV9	TRBD1	.	TRBJ1-6	TGTGCCAGCAGTGAACAGGGGGCAGATTCACCCCTCCACTTT	CASSEQGADSPLHF
TRBV28	TRBD2	.	TRBJ2-3	TGTGCCAGCAGTATTCCTAGCGGGAGGGTCTCAGATACGCAGTATTTT	CASSIPSGRVSDTQYF
TRBV9	.	.	TRBJ1-6	TGTGCCAGCAGCCCGGAGTCGAGCTCCTATAATTCACCCCTCCACTTT	CASSPESSSYNSPLHF
TRBV18	TRBD2	.	TRBJ2-1	TGTGCCAGCTCACCAGGGCTAGCGGCAAACAATGAGCAGTTCTTC	CASSPGLAANNEQFF
TRBV19	TRBD1	.	TRBJ1-6	TGTGCCAGTAGGGGGGCGTCAGGGGGAGATTCACCCCTCCACTTT	CASRGASGGDSPLHF
TRBV5-1	.	once	TRBJ2-1	TGCGCCAGCACGGGGGCGGACGAGCAGTTCTTC	CASTGADEQFF
TRBV19	TRBD2	.	TRBJ2-2	TGTGCCAGTAGTACACAACCCCGACTAGCGGGGGGCTGGTGGGAGCTGTTTTTT	CASSTQPRLAGGWWELFF
TRBV6-2/TRBV6-3	TRBD2	few	TRBJ2-7	TGTGCCAGCAGTCCCCGACTAGCGGACTACGAGCAGTACTTC	CASSPRLADYEQYF
TRBV4-2	TRBD2	.	TRBJ2-7	TGTGCCAGCAGCCGATCTAGCGGCATAGAGGACGAGCAGTACTTC	CASSRSSGIEDEQYF
TRBV19	.	.	TRBJ1-2	TGTGCCAGTAGTATAGGTTCCGGCGGAAACTATGGCTACACCTTC	CASSIGSGGNYGYTF
TRBV15	.	once	TRBJ1-2	TGTGCCACCAGCAGAGATAGCGGCAACTATGGCTACACCTTC	CATSRDSGNYGYTF
TRBV18	.	.	TRBJ2-7	TGTGCCAGCTCCCCTGCCAGCGGAGCATACGAGCAGTACTTC	CASSPASGAYEQYF
TRBV24-1	.	.	TRBJ2-2	TGTGCCACCAGTGATGATCCTTGGAGGACCGCCGGGGAGCTGTTTTTT	CATSDDPWRTAGELFF
TRBV11-2	.	few	TRBJ1-5	TGTGCCAGCAGCTTAGGGTCGGGGTTGAGCAATCAGCCCCAGCATTTT	CASSLGSGLSNQPQHF
TRBV3-1/TRBV3-2	TRBD1	.	TRBJ1-1	TGTGCCAGCAGCCTACAGGGGCTCACTGAAGCTTTCTTT	CASSLQGLTEAFF
TRBV10-3	.	.	TRBJ1-2	TGTGCCATCAACCCTCGGGGGTCCTATGGCTACACCTTC	CAINPRGSYGYTF
TRBV27	.	.	TRBJ1-1	TGTGCCAGCAGTTTAGGGTTCGGAGGGGAAAGGAACACTGAAGCTTTCTTT	CASSLGFGGERNTEAFF
TRBV7-9	TRBD1	.	TRBJ1-6	TGTGCCAGCAGCTCCGGGACAGGGCGGAATAATTCACCCCTCCACTTT	CASSSGTGRNNSPLHF
TRBV18	.	.	TRBJ1-6	TGTGCCAGCTCACCCTTTGACCGGCGGGATTCACCCCTCCACTTT	CASSPFDRRDSPLHF
TRBV19	TRBD1	.	TRBJ1-6	TGTGCCAGTAGTAACAGGGGAACCCATAATTCACCCCTCCACTTT	CASSNRGTHNSPLHF
TRBV19	TRBD1	.	TRBJ1-5	TGTGCCAGTAGTATAAAGGGACAGGGGGCGGGTCAGCCCCAGCATTTT	CASSIKGQGAGQPQHF
TRBV6-5	.	.	TRBJ2-2	TGTGCCAGCAGTTACTCGAGCACAGTTGGAACCGGGGAGCTGTTTTTT	CASSYSSTVGTGELFF
TRBV19	.	.	TRBJ1-5	TGTGCCAGTCGGGGGGCCCCTAATAGCAATCAGCCCCAGCATTTT	CASRGAPNSNQPQHF
TRBV6-1	.	.	TRBJ2-1	TGTGCCAGCAGTGAAGGGGGGCCGAGGGGTGAGCAGTTCTTC	CASSEGGPRGEQFF
TRBV9	TRBD2	.	TRBJ2-7	TGTGCCAGCAGCGCCGGGACTAGCGGCGCCTACGAGCAGTACTTC	CASSAGTSGAYEQYF
TRBV7-6	.	.	TRBJ2-7	TGTGCCAGCAGCCCACCAACGGTGGGGGAGCAGTACTTC	CASSPPTVGEQYF
TRBV27	.	.	TRBJ1-5	TGTGCCAGCAGTTTACAGGGGAGCAATCAGCCCCAGCATTTT	CASSLQGSNQPQHF
TRBV6-1	.	.	TRBJ1-6	TGTGCCAGCAGTGAAACGGGACCGCCCTATTCACCCCTCCACTTT	CASSETGPPYSPLHF
TRBV19	TRBD2	.	TRBJ2-3	TGTGCCAGTAGCCCCTGGGGAGGGAGGATGGAGAGGCATACGCAGTATTTT	CASSPWGGRMERHTQYF
TRBV3-1/TRBV3-2	.	.	TRBJ1-1	TGTGCCAGCAGCCCCGTTCTTGGTGAAGCTTTCTTT	CASSPVLGEAFF
TRBV9	TRBD2	.	TRBJ2-1	TGTGCCAGCAGCGTAGCTAGCGGGAGTCATGAGCAGTTCTTC	CASSVASGSHEQFF
TRBV6-5	.	.	TRBJ2-1	TGTGCCAGCAGTTACTCCCCTGGCAACAATGAGCAGTTCTTC	CASSYSPGNNEQFF
TRBV7-6	.	.	TRBJ2-6	TGTGCCAGCAGCTTCGAACAGGGCTCTGGGGCCAACGTCCTGACTTTC	CASSFEQGSGANVLTF
TRBV7-8	.	.	TRBJ1-5	TGTGCCAGCAGCTTAGGATCTCGTGGGGGGAATCAGCCCCAGCATTTT	CASSLGSRGGNQPQHF
TRBV7-8	.	.	TRBJ1-1	TGTGCCAGCAGCCGACAGGACAGGAACACTGAAGCTTTCTTT	CASSRQDRNTEAFF
TRBV7-8	TRBD1	.	TRBJ2-1	TGTGCCAGCAGCTCCCCGGGGACAGGGGGTTTTGAGCAGTTCTTC	CASSSPGTGGFEQFF
TRBV18	TRBD1	.	TRBJ2-1	TGTGCCAGCTCACCATGGGCGAGGGGGCTAGCCTACAATGAGCAGTTCTTC	CASSPWARGLAYNEQFF
TRBV9	TRBD2	.	TRBJ2-1	TGTGCCAGCAGCGTAACTAGCGGATCCTACAATGAGCAGTTCTTC	CASSVTSGSYNEQFF
TRBV25-1	.	.	TRBJ2-5	TGTGCCAGTGGACAGTCCGGGACCCAGTACTTC	CASGQSGTQYF
TRBV19	.	.	TRBJ1-3	TGTGCCAGTAGTATCCAGGACGGCTCTGGAAACACCATATATTTT	CASSIQDGSGNTIYF
TRBV9	TRBD1	.	TRBJ1-6	TGTGCCAGCAGGACAGGGGATGGGTCCTATAATTCACCCCTCCACTTT	CASRTGDGSYNSPLHF